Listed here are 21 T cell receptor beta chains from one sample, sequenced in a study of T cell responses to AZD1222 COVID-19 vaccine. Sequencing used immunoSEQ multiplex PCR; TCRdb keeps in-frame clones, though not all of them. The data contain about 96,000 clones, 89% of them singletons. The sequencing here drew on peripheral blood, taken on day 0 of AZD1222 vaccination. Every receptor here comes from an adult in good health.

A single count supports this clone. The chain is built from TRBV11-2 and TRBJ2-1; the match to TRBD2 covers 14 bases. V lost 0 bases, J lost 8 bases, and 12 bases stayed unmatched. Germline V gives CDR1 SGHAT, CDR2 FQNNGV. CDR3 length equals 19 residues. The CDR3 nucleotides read TGTGCCAGCAGCTTAGATCTCGGGACTAGCGGGGGCCCCACGGATGAGCAGTTCTTC. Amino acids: CASSLDLGTSGGPTDEQFF.

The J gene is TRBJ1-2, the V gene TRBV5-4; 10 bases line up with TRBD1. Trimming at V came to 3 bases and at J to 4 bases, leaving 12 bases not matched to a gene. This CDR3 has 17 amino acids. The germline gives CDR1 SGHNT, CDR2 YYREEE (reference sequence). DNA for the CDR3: TGTGCCAGCAGCTCACCGGGACAGGGGCGGGTGCCCTATGGCTACACCTTC. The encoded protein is CASSSPGQGRVPYGYTF.

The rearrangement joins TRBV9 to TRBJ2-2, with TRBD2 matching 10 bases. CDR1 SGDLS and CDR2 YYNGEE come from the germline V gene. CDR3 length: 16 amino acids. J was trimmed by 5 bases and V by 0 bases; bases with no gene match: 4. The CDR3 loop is CASSVGLAGVTGELFF. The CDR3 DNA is TGTGCCAGCAGCGTAGGGCTAGCGGGGGTTACCGGGGAGCTGTTTTTT.

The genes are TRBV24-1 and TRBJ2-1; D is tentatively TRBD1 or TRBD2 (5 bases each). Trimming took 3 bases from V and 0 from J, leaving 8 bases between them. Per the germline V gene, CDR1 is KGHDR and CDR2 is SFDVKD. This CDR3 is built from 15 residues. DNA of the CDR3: TGTGCCACCAGTGATGTGGGGGACTCCTACAATGAGCAGTTCTTC. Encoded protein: CATSDVGDSYNEQFF.

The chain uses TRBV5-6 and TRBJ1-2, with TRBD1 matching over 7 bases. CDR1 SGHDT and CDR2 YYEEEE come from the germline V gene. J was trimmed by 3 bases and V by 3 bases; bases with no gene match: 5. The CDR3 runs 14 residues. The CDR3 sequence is CASSSTGRDYGYTF. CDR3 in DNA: TGTGCCAGCAGCTCGACAGGGAGAGACTATGGCTACACCTTC.

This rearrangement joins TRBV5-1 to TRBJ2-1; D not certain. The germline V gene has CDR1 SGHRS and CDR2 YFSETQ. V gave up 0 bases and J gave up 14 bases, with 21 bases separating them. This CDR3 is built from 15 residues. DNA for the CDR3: TGCGCCAGCAGCTTGGAAGTGCAGACGGACCTGGTGAAGTTCTTC. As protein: CASSLEVQTDLVKFF.

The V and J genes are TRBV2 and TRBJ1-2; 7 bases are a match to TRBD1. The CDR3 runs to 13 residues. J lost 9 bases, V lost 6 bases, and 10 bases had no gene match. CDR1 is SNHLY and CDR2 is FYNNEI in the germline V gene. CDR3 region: CASRQLQTGSYTF. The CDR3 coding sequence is TGTGCCAGCAGACAACTCCAGACAGGGAGCTACACCTTC.

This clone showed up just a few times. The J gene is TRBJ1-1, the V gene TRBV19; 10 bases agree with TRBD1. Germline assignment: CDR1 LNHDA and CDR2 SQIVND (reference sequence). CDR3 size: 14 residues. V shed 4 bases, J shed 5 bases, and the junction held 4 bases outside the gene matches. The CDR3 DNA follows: TGTGCCAGTAGTACAGGACAGGGGGTTACTGAAGCTTTCTTT. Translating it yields CASSTGQGVTEAFF.

The CDR3 sequence: CASSFQEVRGAKNIQYF. The CDR3 DNA sequence: TGTGCCAGCAGCTTTCAGGAGGTCAGGGGAGCCAAAAACATTCAGTACTTC. V usage is TRBV7-9 and J usage is TRBJ2-4; possibly TRBD1 for D (6 bases). Trimming pared 3 bases from V and 0 bases from J, leaving 15 bases between. The germline gives CDR1 SEHNR, CDR2 FQNEAQ (reference sequence). The CDR3 is 17 residues long.

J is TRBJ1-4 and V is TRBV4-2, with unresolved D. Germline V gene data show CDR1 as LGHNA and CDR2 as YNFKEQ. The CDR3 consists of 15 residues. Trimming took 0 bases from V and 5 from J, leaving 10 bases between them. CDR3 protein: CASSQDLAGNEKLFF. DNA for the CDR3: TGTGCCAGCAGCCAAGACCTGGCGGGGAATGAAAAACTGTTTTTT.

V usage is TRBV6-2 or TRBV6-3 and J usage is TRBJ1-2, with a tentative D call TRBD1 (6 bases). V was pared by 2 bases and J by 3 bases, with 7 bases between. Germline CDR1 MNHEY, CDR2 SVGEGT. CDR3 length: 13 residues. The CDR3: CASSYNRDYGYTF. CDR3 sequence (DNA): TGTGCCAGCAGTTACAACAGGGACTATGGCTACACCTTC.

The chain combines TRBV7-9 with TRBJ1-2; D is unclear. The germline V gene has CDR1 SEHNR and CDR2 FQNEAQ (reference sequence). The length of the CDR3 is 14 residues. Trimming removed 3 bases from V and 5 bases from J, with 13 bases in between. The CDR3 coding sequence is TGTGCCAGCAGCTTTCGGGCCGGAGATTATGGCTACACCTTC. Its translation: CASSFRAGDYGYTF.

The CDR3 reads CASSLSPGLAYTF. DNA of the CDR3: TGTGCCAGCAGTTTAAGTCCAGGTTTGGCCTACACCTTC. The chain carries TRBV28 and TRBJ1-2; D gene uncertain. The CDR3 consists of 13 residues. The germline V gene has CDR1 MDHEN and CDR2 SYDVKM. The germline V and J ends were trimmed by 2 bases and 10 bases, with 14 bases remaining between them.

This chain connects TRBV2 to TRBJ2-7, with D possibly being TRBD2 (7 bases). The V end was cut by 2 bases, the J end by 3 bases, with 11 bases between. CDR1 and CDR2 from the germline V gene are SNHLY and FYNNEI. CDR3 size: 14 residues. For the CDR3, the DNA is TGTGCCAGCAGTGAACGGGGGGCGGGCTACGAGCAGTACTTC. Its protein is CASSERGAGYEQYF.

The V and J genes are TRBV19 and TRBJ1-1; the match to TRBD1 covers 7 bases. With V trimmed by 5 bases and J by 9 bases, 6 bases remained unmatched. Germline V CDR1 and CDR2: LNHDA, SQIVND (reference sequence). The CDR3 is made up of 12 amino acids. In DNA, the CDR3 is TGTGCCAGTAGTCTATCGACAGGGAAAGCTTTCTTT. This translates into CASSLSTGKAFF.

CDR3 DNA: TGTGCCAGTAGTATACCTAGCGGGGGGCACATCACAGATACGCAGTATTTT. Encoded protein: CASSIPSGGHITDTQYF. This chain links TRBV19 with TRBJ2-3; 11 bases are shared with TRBD2. Germline-derived CDR1 and CDR2 are LNHDA and SQIVND (reference sequence). Unmatched junction bases numbered 6, after V lost 2 bases and J lost 2 bases. The CDR3 extends over 17 amino acids.

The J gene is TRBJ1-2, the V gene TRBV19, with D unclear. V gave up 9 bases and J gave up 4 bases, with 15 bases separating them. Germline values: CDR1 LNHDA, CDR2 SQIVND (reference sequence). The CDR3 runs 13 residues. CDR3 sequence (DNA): TGTGCCAGCAAAGAGGGCCAGGCCTATGGCTACACCTTC. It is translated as CASKEGQAYGYTF.

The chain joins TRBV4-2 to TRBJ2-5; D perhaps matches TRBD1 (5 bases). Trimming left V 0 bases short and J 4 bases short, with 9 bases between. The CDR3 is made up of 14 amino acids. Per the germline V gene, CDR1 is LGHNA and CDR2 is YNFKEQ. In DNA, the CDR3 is TGTGCCAGCAGCCAAGACGACAGTCTAGAGACCCAGTACTTC. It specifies CASSQDDSLETQYF.

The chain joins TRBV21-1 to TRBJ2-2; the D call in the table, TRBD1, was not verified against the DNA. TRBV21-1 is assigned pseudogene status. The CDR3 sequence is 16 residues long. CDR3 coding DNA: TGTGCCAGCAGCAGAACCGGGACAGGGAACACCGGGGAGCTGTTTTTT. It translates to CASSRTGTGNTGELFF.

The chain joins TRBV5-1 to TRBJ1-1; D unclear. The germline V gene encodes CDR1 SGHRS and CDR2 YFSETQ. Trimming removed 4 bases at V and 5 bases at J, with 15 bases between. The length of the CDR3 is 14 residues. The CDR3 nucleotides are TGCGCCAGCAGCCCGGCGGGAGGTAGGACTGAAGCTTTCTTT. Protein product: CASSPAGGRTEAFF. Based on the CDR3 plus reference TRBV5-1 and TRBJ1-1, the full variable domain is KAGVTQTPRYLIKTRGQQVTLSCSPISGHRSVSWYQQTPGQGLQFLFEYFSETQRNKGNFPGRFSGRQFSNSRSEMNVSTLELGDSALYLCASSPAGGRTEAFFGQGTRLTVV.

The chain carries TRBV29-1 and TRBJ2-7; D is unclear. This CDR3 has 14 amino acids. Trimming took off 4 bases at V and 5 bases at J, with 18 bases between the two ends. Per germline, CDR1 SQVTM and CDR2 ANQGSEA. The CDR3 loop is CSVAPDGRKDEQYF. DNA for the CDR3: TGCAGCGTTGCCCCGGACGGGCGAAAGGACGAGCAGTACTTC.